This T cell receptor (beta chain) was identified during a study of early T cells in non-severe SARS-CoV-2 infection. Study-wide background: Unpaired chains resulted from sequencing bulk RNA of unsorted whole blood. Notes on the study in general: The matching step, a VDJdb search, favored anti-spike CD8 responses and missed private and CD4 specificities.

Individual cDNA molecules carried attached unique molecular identifiers. In TCRdb, the 5' RACE reads were re-called with MiXCR into one record per CDR3 protein. The sample consists of roughly 120,000 distinct CDR3 sequences, 15% of them appearing once. There are 13 residues in the CDR3. Trimming shortened V by 1 base and J by 5 bases, and 6 bases separated the two germline ends. Germline V gives CDR1 LGHNA, CDR2 YNFKEQ. Turning to this clonotype: The target antigen is unknown.

This chain uses TRBV4-2 with TRBJ1-5; no clear D gene. The receptor was derived from an adult who was a healthcare worker with PCR-confirmed SARS-CoV-2 infection or an uninfected control (not recorded which). Sequences were obtained from whole blood. The CDR3 here is CASSQGNDQPQHF. CDR3 nucleotides: TGTGCCAGCAGCCAAGGGAACGATCAGCCCCAGCATTTT.